Listed here is a single TCR beta chain. The sample belongs to a study of CD8+CD57+ T cells in acquired aplastic anemia. Study-wide background: DNA recovered from sorted CD4+ and CD8+ cells had a mean of approximately 3.2 ug. In CD4+ cells, healthy donors produced an average of approximately 9.9 million reads.

The CDR3 sequence is 14 residues long. V gave up 4 bases and J gave up 2 bases; unmatched junction bases: 2. The germline CDR1 and CDR2 sequences are SGHRS and YFSETQ. Genomic DNA was employed as the template in profiling TCR beta VDJ and CDR3. TCRdb re-derived calls from the reads in MiXCR, one entry per CDR3 protein. The sample carries about 180,000 distinct CDR3 sequences, about 47% recorded once. The receptor comes from a human donor in good health. Sequencing used sorted CD4+, CD8+, or CD8+CD57+ T cells (not recorded which) from PBMCs. V is TRBV5-1 and J is TRBJ1-3; TRBD1 aligns across 8 bases. The CDR3 loop reads CASSRTGTGNTIYF. The CDR3 DNA reads TGCGCCAGCAGCCGGACAGGGACTGGAAACACCATATATTTT.